This passage covers 2 T cell receptor beta chains from one sample sequenced in a study of blood T cells in healthy people across ages. Then a second PCR, running about 6 to 12 cycles, was carried out with a sample-barcoded 5' primer and a J-beta primer mix. TCRdb ran MiXCR on the 5' RACE reads and lists one entry per CDR3 protein. The profile shows about 570,000 distinct CDR3 sequences, 25% to 30% of them singletons. Sequencing input: blood. Receptors originate from a woman between 65 and 79 years old in good health.

This clonotype was picked up a small number of times. The chain uses TRBV4-1 and TRBJ1-2; perhaps TRBD1 as D (5 bases). Trimming stripped 4 bases from V and 5 bases from J, with 17 bases between. Germline V gene lookup returns CDR1 MGHRA and CDR2 YSYEKL. The CDR3 sequence is 15 residues long. The CDR3 sequence is CASSPRQDGGYGYTF. CDR3 nucleotide sequence: TGCGCCAGCAGCCCACGGCAGGACGGGGGATATGGCTACACCTTC.

This clonotype was observed a handful of times. The CDR3 nucleotides are TGCGCCAGCAGCTTAGGACACAGCTCCTACAATGAGCAGTTCTTC. It translates to CASSLGHSSYNEQFF. The genes are TRBV4-3 and TRBJ2-1, with D possibly being TRBD1 (5 bases). The CDR3 is 15 residues long. The germline V gene encodes CDR1 LGHNA and CDR2 YSLEER. Trimming took off 5 bases at V and 0 bases at J, with 11 bases between the two ends.